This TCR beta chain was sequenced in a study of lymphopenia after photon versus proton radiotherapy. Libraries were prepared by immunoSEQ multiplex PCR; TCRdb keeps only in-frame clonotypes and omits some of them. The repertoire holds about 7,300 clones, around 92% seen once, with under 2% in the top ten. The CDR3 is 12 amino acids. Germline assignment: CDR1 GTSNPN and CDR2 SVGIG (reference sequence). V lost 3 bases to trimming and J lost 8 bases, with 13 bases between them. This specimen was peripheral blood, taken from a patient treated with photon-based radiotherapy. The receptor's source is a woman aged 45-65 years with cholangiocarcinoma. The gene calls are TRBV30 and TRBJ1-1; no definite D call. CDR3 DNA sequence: TGTGCCTGGAGGGTCGTGGGAAGAGAAGCTTTCTTT. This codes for CAWRVVGREAFF.